The rows below give T cell receptor beta chains drawn from one sample of a study of blood T cell repertoires in COVID-19. The protocol was immunoSEQ multiplex PCR, while the TCRdb copy is restricted to in-frame clones and leaves out a portion. The table has about 140,000 clones, approximately 88% seen once. What was sequenced was peripheral blood. The origin of the receptors is a man between 60 and 70 years old with active or convalescent COVID-19. Both conserved end residues are part of each CDR3. Each record gives: clone size, J gene, V gene, D gene, CDR3 DNA, CDR3 protein. A D gene is named only where the DNA matches it firmly. Size is omitted from some rows. Given values are once, few, many or a class for expanded clones.

clone size: NA
J gene: TRBJ1-6
V gene: TRBV6-5
D gene: NA
CDR3 DNA: TGTGCCAGCAGTTCGGGGGGCGCGTGGTCACCCCTCCACTTT
CDR3 protein: CASSSGGAWSPLHF

clone size: NA
J gene: TRBJ2-7
V gene: TRBV28
D gene: NA
CDR3 DNA: TGTGCCAGCAGAAACGCAGTTGGCGAGCAGTACTTC
CDR3 protein: CASRNAVGEQYF

clone size: NA
J gene: TRBJ2-7
V gene: TRBV28
D gene: TRBD1
CDR3 DNA: TGTGCCAGCAGTCTTACAGGGGGCATATACGAGCAGTACTTC
CDR3 protein: CASSLTGGIYEQYF

clone size: NA
J gene: TRBJ1-6
V gene: TRBV6-5
D gene: TRBD1
CDR3 DNA: TGTGCCAGCAGAGCTTCGACAGGGAAGAATTCACCCCTCCACTTT
CDR3 protein: CASRASTGKNSPLHF

clone size: NA
J gene: TRBJ2-2
V gene: TRBV28
D gene: NA
CDR3 DNA: TGTGCCAGTAAAAAGGGGGGGCTCACCGGGGAGCTGTTTTTT
CDR3 protein: CASKKGGLTGELFF

clone size: NA
J gene: TRBJ2-7
V gene: TRBV10-3
D gene: TRBD2
CDR3 DNA: TGTGCCATCAGGACTAGCGGGAGCAACTCTGCCGAGCAGTACTTC
CDR3 protein: CAIRTSGSNSAEQYF

clone size: NA
J gene: TRBJ2-6
V gene: TRBV5-1
D gene: NA
CDR3 DNA: TGCGCCAGCAGGCTACAGGGAGCTGGGGCCAACGTCCTGACTTTC
CDR3 protein: CASRLQGAGANVLTF

clone size: NA
J gene: TRBJ2-5
V gene: TRBV2
D gene: NA
CDR3 DNA: TGTGCCAGCAGTGAAGCGCTTCAGGGGACCCAGTACTTC
CDR3 protein: CASSEALQGTQYF

clone size: NA
J gene: TRBJ2-3
V gene: TRBV27
D gene: NA
CDR3 DNA: TGTGCCAGCTATAGCGGCACAGATACGCAGTATTTT
CDR3 protein: CASYSGTDTQYF

clone size: once
J gene: TRBJ2-2
V gene: TRBV5-1
D gene: TRBD1
CDR3 DNA: TGCGCCAGCAGCCCGGGACAGGGGGCGCACGGGGAGCTGTTTTTT
CDR3 protein: CASSPGQGAHGELFF

clone size: NA
J gene: TRBJ1-2
V gene: TRBV28
D gene: NA
CDR3 DNA: TGTGCCAGCAGCTCGCACCAGGGAGGTGGCTACACCTTC
CDR3 protein: CASSSHQGGGYTF

clone size: once
J gene: TRBJ2-1
V gene: TRBV18
D gene: NA
CDR3 DNA: TGTGCCAGCTCACCACCGAACTCTCCTGGGCATGAGCAGTTCTTC
CDR3 protein: CASSPPNSPGHEQFF

clone size: NA
J gene: TRBJ1-6
V gene: TRBV5-4
D gene: NA
CDR3 DNA: TGTGCCAGCACCCTTGGGGGGGCCAATTATAATTCACCCCTCCACTTT
CDR3 protein: CASTLGGANYNSPLHF

clone size: NA
J gene: TRBJ2-1
V gene: TRBV7-9
D gene: NA
CDR3 DNA: TGTGCCAGCAGCCTGTCTCTCAATGAGCAGTTCTTC
CDR3 protein: CASSLSLNEQFF

clone size: NA
J gene: TRBJ1-6
V gene: TRBV27
D gene: NA
CDR3 DNA: TGTGCCAGCAAATTCAGCTCCTATAATTCACCCCTCCACTTT
CDR3 protein: CASKFSSYNSPLHF

clone size: NA
J gene: TRBJ2-1
V gene: TRBV3-1/TRBV3-2
D gene: NA
CDR3 DNA: TGTGCCAGCAGCCTCGGTTCCTACAATGAGCAGTTCTTC
CDR3 protein: CASSLGSYNEQFF

clone size: NA
J gene: TRBJ2-7
V gene: TRBV28
D gene: TRBD2
CDR3 DNA: TGTGCCAGCAGTGGGGGGACTAGCGGGACCCGCGGGGAGCAGTACTTC
CDR3 protein: CASSGGTSGTRGEQYF

clone size: NA
J gene: TRBJ2-4
V gene: TRBV11-2
D gene: NA
CDR3 DNA: TGTGCCAGCAGCTCCCCGGGAGTGGTAGCCAAAAACATTCAGTACTTC
CDR3 protein: CASSSPGVVAKNIQYF

clone size: NA
J gene: TRBJ2-7
V gene: TRBV2
D gene: TRBD2
CDR3 DNA: TGTGCCAGCAGCGGACGGACTAGCGGGAGAATCAACGAGCAGTACTTC
CDR3 protein: CASSGRTSGRINEQYF

clone size: NA
J gene: TRBJ2-1
V gene: TRBV5-1
D gene: NA
CDR3 DNA: TGCGCCAGCAGCTTGGCAGGGGAGCCCTACAATGAGCAGTTCTTC
CDR3 protein: CASSLAGEPYNEQFF

clone size: once
J gene: TRBJ1-3
V gene: TRBV5-8
D gene: TRBD1
CDR3 DNA: TGTGCCAGCAGTTTACAGGGGGGAAACACCATATATTTT
CDR3 protein: CASSLQGGNTIYF

clone size: few
J gene: TRBJ1-5
V gene: TRBV24-1
D gene: TRBD1
CDR3 DNA: TGTGCCACCAGTGGGACAGGGGCGACCAATCAGCCCCAGCATTTT
CDR3 protein: CATSGTGATNQPQHF

clone size: NA
J gene: TRBJ1-3
V gene: TRBV28
D gene: NA
CDR3 DNA: TGTGCCAGCAGTTTTAGTGACACCATATATTTT
CDR3 protein: CASSFSDTIYF

clone size: NA
J gene: TRBJ2-7
V gene: TRBV4-3
D gene: NA
CDR3 DNA: TGCGCCAGCAGCCAAGACGCAGGAAGCTCCTACGAGCAGTACTTC
CDR3 protein: CASSQDAGSSYEQYF

clone size: NA
J gene: TRBJ2-7
V gene: TRBV11-2
D gene: NA
CDR3 DNA: TGTGCCAGCAGCTCATCCCACTACGAGCAGTACTTC
CDR3 protein: CASSSSHYEQYF

clone size: NA
J gene: TRBJ1-2
V gene: TRBV7-9
D gene: TRBD1
CDR3 DNA: TGTGCCAGCAGCCGACAGGGGGCTAGGGGCTACACCTTC
CDR3 protein: CASSRQGARGYTF

clone size: NA
J gene: TRBJ2-7
V gene: TRBV2
D gene: TRBD1
CDR3 DNA: TGTGCCAGCAAGGGACAGGGGGCATACGAGCAGTACTTC
CDR3 protein: CASKGQGAYEQYF

clone size: once
J gene: TRBJ1-4
V gene: TRBV15
D gene: TRBD1
CDR3 DNA: TGTGCCACCAGCACGACAGGGGTTCGAGAAAAACTGTTTTTT
CDR3 protein: CATSTTGVREKLFF

clone size: NA
J gene: TRBJ2-7
V gene: TRBV4-1
D gene: NA
CDR3 DNA: TGCGCCAGCAGCCAAGATCCCAGGGGCGACGAGCAGTACTTC
CDR3 protein: CASSQDPRGDEQYF

clone size: NA
J gene: TRBJ2-7
V gene: TRBV19
D gene: NA
CDR3 DNA: TGTGCCAGTAGTATATTAGGGGCAAAAGAGCAGTACTTC
CDR3 protein: CASSILGAKEQYF

clone size: once
J gene: TRBJ2-1
V gene: TRBV12-5
D gene: NA
CDR3 DNA: TGTGCTAGTGGCCTTGGGGCATCTGACTACAATGAGCAGTTCTTC
CDR3 protein: CASGLGASDYNEQFF

clone size: NA
J gene: TRBJ2-1
V gene: TRBV4-3
D gene: TRBD2
CDR3 DNA: TGCGCCAGCAGCCAAGGGAGCGGGAGGGCCGGAAATGAGCAGTTCTTC
CDR3 protein: CASSQGSGRAGNEQFF

clone size: NA
J gene: TRBJ2-1
V gene: TRBV6-1
D gene: NA
CDR3 DNA: TGTGCCAGCAGTGAATGGGGGGAGTCGACCTACAATGAGCAGTTCTTC
CDR3 protein: CASSEWGESTYNEQFF

clone size: NA
J gene: TRBJ2-7
V gene: TRBV28
D gene: TRBD1
CDR3 DNA: TGTGCCAGCAGTTCAACCGGGACAGGGAACTACGAGCAGTACTTC
CDR3 protein: CASSSTGTGNYEQYF

clone size: NA
J gene: TRBJ1-5
V gene: TRBV5-6
D gene: NA
CDR3 DNA: TGTGCCAGCAGCTTGAGCGGCAGGAGCAATCAGCCCCAGCATTTT
CDR3 protein: CASSLSGRSNQPQHF

clone size: NA
J gene: TRBJ1-4
V gene: TRBV5-6
D gene: TRBD1
CDR3 DNA: TGTGCCAGCAGCCGGGTGGGACAGGAGGATGAAAAACTGTTTTTT
CDR3 protein: CASSRVGQEDEKLFF

clone size: NA
J gene: TRBJ2-4
V gene: TRBV4-1
D gene: TRBD1
CDR3 DNA: TGCGCCAGCAGCCAAGCCGGGACAGGGTTAACCAAAAACATTCAGTACTTC
CDR3 protein: CASSQAGTGLTKNIQYF